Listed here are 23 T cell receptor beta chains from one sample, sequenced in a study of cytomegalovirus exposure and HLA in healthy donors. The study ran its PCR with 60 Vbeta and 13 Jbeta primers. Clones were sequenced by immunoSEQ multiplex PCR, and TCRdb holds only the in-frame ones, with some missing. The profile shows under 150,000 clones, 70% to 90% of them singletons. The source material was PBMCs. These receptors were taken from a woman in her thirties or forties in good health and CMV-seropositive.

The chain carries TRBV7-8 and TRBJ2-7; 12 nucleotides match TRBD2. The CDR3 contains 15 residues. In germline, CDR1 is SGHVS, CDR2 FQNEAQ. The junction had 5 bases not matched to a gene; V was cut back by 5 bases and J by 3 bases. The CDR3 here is CASSPRTSGDYEQYF. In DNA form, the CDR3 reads TGTGCCAGCAGCCCGCGGACTAGCGGGGACTACGAGCAGTACTTC.

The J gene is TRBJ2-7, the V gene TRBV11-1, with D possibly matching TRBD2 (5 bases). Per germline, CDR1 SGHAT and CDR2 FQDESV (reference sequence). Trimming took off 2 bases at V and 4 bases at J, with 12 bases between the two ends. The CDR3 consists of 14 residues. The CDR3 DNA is TGTGCCAGCAGCTTATACGGAGGTCAGTACGAGCAGTACTTC. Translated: CASSLYGGQYEQYF.

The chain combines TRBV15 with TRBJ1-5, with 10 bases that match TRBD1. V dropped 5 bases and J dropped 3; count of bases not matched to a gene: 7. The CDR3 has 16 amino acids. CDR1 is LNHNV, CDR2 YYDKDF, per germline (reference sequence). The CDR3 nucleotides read TGTGCCACCAGCGGGAGGGACAGGGGATTCAATCAGCCCCAGCATTTT. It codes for CATSGRDRGFNQPQHF.

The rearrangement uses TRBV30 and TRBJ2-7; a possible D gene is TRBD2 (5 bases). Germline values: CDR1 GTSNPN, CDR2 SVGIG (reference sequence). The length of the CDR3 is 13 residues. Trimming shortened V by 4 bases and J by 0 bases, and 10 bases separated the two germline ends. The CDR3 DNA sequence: TGTGCCTGGACACTAGGTCCCTCCTACGAGCAGTACTTC. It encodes CAWTLGPSYEQYF. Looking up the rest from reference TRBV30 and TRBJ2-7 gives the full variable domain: SQTIHQWPATLVQPVGSPLSLECTVEGTSNPNLYWYRQAAGRGLQLLFYSVGIGQISSEVPQNLSASRPQDRQFILSSKKLLLSDSGFYLCAWTLGPSYEQYFGPGTRLTVT.

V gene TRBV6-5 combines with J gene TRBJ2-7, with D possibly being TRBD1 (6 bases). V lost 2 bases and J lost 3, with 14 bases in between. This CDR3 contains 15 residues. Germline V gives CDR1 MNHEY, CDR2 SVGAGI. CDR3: CASSYHAGQNYEQYF. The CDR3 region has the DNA TGTGCCAGCAGTTACCACGCCGGACAGAACTACGAGCAGTACTTC.

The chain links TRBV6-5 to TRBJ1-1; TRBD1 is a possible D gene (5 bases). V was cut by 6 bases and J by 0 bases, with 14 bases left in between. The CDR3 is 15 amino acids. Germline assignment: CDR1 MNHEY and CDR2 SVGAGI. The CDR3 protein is CASRPLGVLNTEAFF. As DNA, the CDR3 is TGTGCCAGCAGACCGCTAGGGGTTCTGAACACTGAAGCTTTCTTT.

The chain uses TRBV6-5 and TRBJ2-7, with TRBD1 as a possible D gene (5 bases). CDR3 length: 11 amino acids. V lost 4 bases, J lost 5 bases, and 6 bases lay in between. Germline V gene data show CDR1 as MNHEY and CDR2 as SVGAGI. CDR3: CASSLGDEQYF. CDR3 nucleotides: TGTGCCAGCAGTTTAGGGGACGAGCAGTACTTC.

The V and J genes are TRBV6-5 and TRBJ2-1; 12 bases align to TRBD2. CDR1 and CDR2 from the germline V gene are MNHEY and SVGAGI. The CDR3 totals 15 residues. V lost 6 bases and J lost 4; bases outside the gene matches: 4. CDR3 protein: CASRPGLAGYNEQFF. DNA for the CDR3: TGTGCCAGCAGACCTGGACTAGCGGGGTACAATGAGCAGTTCTTC.

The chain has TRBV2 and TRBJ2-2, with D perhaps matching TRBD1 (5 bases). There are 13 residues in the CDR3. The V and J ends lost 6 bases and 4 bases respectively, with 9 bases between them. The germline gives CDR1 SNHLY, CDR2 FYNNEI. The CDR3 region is CASRQGFTGELFF. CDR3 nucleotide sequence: TGTGCCAGCAGGCAGGGTTTCACCGGGGAGCTGTTTTTT. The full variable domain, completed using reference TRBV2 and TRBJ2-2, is EPEVTQTPSHQVTQMGQEVILRCVPISNHLYFYWYRQILGQKVEFLVSFYNNEISEKSEIFDDQFSVERPDGSNFTLKIRSTKLEDSAMYFCASRQGFTGELFFGEGSRLTVL.

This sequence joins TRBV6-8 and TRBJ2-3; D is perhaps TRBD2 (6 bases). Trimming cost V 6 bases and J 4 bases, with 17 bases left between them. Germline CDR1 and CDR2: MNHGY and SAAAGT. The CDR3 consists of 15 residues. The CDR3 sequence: CASRTGTGGPDTQYF. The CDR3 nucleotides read TGTGCCAGCAGAACCGGGACTGGGGGACCAGATACGCAGTATTTT.

CDR3 loop: CASSLARAVTGELFF. CDR3 bases: TGTGCCAGCAGCCTAGCGAGGGCGGTCACCGGGGAGCTGTTTTTT. This chain joins TRBV6-6 and TRBJ2-2; D is perhaps TRBD2 (6 bases). CDR3 length: 15 residues. Trimming pared 6 bases from V and 4 bases from J, leaving 15 bases between. Germline V CDR1 and CDR2: MNHNY, SVGAGI (reference sequence).

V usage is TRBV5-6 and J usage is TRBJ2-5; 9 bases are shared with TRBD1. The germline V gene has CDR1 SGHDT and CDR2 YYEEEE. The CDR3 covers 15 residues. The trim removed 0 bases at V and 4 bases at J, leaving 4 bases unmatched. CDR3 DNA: TGTGCCAGCAGCTTGGGAGGACAGGGGATAGAGACCCAGTACTTC. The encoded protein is CASSLGGQGIETQYF.

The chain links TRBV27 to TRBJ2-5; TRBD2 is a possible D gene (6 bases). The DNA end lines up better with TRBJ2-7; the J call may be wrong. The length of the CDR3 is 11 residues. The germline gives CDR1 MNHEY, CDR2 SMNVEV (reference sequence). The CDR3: CGAGRAHEQYF. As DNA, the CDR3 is TGTGGAGCGGGCAGGGCCCACGAGCAGTACTTC.

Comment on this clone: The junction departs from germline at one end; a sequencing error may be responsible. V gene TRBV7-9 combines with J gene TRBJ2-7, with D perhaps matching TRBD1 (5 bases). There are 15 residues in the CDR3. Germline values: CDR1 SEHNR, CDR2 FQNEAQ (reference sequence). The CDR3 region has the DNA TGTGCCAGCAGGTTAGGCCGCCAGGGATCCTACGAGCAGTACTTC. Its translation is CASRLGRQGSYEQYF.

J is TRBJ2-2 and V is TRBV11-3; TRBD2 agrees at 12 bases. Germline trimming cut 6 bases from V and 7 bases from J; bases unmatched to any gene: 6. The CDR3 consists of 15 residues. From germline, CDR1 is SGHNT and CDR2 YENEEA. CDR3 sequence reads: CASSSSGGAGGELFF. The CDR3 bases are TGTGCCAGCAGTTCTAGCGGGGGGGCTGGCGGGGAGCTGTTTTTT.

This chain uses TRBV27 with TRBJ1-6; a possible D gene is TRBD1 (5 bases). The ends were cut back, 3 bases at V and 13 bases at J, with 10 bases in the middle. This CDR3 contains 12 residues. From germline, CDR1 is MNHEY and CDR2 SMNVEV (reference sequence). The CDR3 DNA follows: TGTGCCAGCAGTTTTTTTAGGGGTCCCCTCCACTTT. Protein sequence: CASSFFRGPLHF.

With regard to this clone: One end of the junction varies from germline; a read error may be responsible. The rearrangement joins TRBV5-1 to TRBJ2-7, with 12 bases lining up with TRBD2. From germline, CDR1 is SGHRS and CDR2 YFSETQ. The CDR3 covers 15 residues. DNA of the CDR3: TGCGCCGGCAGTTACCGGACTAGCGGGGCTTACGAGCAGTACTTC. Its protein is CAGSYRTSGAYEQYF.

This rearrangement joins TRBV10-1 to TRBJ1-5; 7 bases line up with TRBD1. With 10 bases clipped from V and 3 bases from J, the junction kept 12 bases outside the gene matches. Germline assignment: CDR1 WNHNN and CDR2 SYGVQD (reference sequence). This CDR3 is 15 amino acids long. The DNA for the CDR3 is TGCGCCAATCGACAGGGACTCTTAAACAATCAGCCCCAGCATTTT. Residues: CANRQGLLNNQPQHF.

The CDR3 sequence is CASSPGQPGGKLFF. The CDR3 region has the DNA TGCGCCAGCAGCCCCGGACAGCCAGGGGGAAAACTGTTTTTT. This rearrangement joins TRBV5-1 to TRBJ1-4, with 7 nucleotides matching TRBD1. The CDR3 has 14 residues. CDR1 is SGHRS, CDR2 YFSETQ, per germline. J was trimmed by 10 bases and V by 4 bases; bases with no gene match: 10.

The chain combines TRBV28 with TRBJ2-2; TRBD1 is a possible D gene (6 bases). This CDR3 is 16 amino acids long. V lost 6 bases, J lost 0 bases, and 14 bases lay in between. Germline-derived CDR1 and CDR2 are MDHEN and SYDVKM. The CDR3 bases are TGTGCCAGCAGGTCACAGGGTGAAACGAACACCGGGGAGCTGTTTTTT. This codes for CASRSQGETNTGELFF.

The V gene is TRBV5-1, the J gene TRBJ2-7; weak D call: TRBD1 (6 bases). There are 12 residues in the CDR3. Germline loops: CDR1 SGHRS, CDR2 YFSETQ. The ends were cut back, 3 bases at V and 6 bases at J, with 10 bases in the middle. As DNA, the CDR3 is TGCGCCAGCAGCTCTGGACAGTCCGAGCAGTACTTC. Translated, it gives CASSSGQSEQYF.

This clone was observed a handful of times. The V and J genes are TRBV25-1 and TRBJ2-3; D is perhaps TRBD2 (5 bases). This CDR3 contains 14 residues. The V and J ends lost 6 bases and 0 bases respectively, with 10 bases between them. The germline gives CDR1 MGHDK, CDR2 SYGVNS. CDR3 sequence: CASRGSISTDTQYF. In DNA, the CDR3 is TGTGCCAGCAGAGGGAGTATTAGCACAGATACGCAGTATTTT.

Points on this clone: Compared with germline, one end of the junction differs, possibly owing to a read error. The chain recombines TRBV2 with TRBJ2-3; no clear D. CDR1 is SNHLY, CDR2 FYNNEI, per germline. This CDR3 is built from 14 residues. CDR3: CASSEDHIADTQYF. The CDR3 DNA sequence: TGTGCCAGCAGCGAAGACCACATCGCAGATACGCAGTATTTT.